What follows are 5 T cell receptor beta chains derived from one specimen sequenced in a study of blood T cell repertoires in COVID-19. Data came from immunoSEQ multiplex PCR; TCRdb stores just in-frame clones and leaves some out. The table has 250,000 to 300,000 clones, roughly 90% seen once; the top ten hold about 1.7%. The sequenced material came from PBMCs or T cells enriched from blood (not recorded which). The source is a woman in her thirties or forties who had recovered from COVID-19.

The sample holds one count of this clone. The chain has TRBV27 and TRBJ1-1; D perhaps matches TRBD1 (5 bases). The CDR3 is 13 residues long. The germline CDR1 and CDR2 sequences are MNHEY and SMNVEV (reference sequence). V gave up 7 bases and J gave up 5 bases, with 14 bases separating them. CDR3 sequence reads: CASTWGRGTEAFF. CDR3 DNA sequence: TGTGCCAGCACTTGGGGACGGGGGACTGAAGCTTTCTTT.

The chain couples TRBV5-1 to TRBJ2-1, with D tentatively TRBD2 (6 bases). The CDR3 is made up of 15 amino acids. V was trimmed by 4 bases and J by 0 bases, leaving 11 bases between them. Germline values: CDR1 SGHRS, CDR2 YFSETQ. The CDR3 bases are TGCGCCAGCAGCCTAGCCGGGAGCTCCTACAATGAGCAGTTCTTC. This gives the protein CASSLAGSSYNEQFF.

This clone was recorded a few times. The rearrangement uses TRBV27 and TRBJ2-7, with D perhaps matching TRBD2 (6 bases). CDR1 MNHEY and CDR2 SMNVEV come from the germline V gene (reference sequence). The CDR3 runs to 16 residues. Trimming removed 5 bases at V and 6 bases at J, with 23 bases between. The CDR3 loop reads CASSRAPSGMGLEQYF. DNA for the CDR3: TGTGCCAGCAGTAGAGCCCCGTCGGGGATGGGACTCGAGCAGTACTTC.

The V gene is TRBV9, the J gene TRBJ2-1; 9 bases map to TRBD2. J lost 8 bases, V lost 3 bases, and 9 bases had no gene match. Germline loops: CDR1 SGDLS, CDR2 YYNGEE. CDR3 length: 15 amino acids. The DNA for the CDR3 is TGTGCCAGCAGCGCCCGAACCGGGACTAGCTATGAGCAGTTCTTC. Translation: CASSARTGTSYEQFF.

The chain combines TRBV5-6 with TRBJ1-4, with D maybe TRBD1 (6 bases). The germline CDR1 and CDR2 sequences are SGHDT and YYEEEE. The CDR3 is 17 amino acids. V dropped 6 bases and J dropped 4 bases, with 22 bases sitting between them. CDR3 bases: TGTGCCAGCATCCCAACCAGTCGGACAGCCCTTAATGAAAAACTGTTTTTT. It translates to CASIPTSRTALNEKLFF.